The rows below give T cell receptor beta chains drawn from one sample of a study of cytotoxic CD8 clonotypes in ibrutinib-treated CLL. The repertoire was sequenced with immunoSEQ multiplex PCR; TCRdb's copy has only in-frame clones and lacks some. The table has about 200,000 clones, just under 80% seen once. This material consisted of PBMCs, taken after 12 months of ibrutinib treatment. These receptors were collected from a human donor with chronic lymphocytic leukemia. Both conserved end residues are part of each CDR3. D genes are given only for firm matches. Where a row states a size, it is once, few, many or the class of an expanded clone; other rows omit it.

clone_size,v_call,d_call,j_call,cdr3_nt,cdr3_aa
.,TRBV6-1,.,TRBJ1-4,TGTGCCAGCACCGAGGACGGCCTTAATGAAAAACTGTTTTTT,CASTEDGLNEKLFF
.,TRBV6-5,TRBD1,TRBJ2-3,TGTGCCAGCAGGGGGGTAGGACAGGGTGAAGATACGCAGTATTTT,CASRGVGQGEDTQYF
.,TRBV7-9,.,TRBJ2-1,TGTGCCAGCAGCGGACACGGTGAGCAGTTCTTC,CASSGHGEQFF
.,TRBV5-1,TRBD2,TRBJ2-7,TGCGCCAGCAGCTTGGGGACTAGCGGGGTACCATACGAGCAGTACTTC,CASSLGTSGVPYEQYF
.,TRBV10-1,.,TRBJ2-3,TGCGCCAGCATCGCGGTCCGTAAGGGAACCCCGGAGACAGATACGCAGTATTTT,CASIAVRKGTPETDTQYF
.,TRBV6-5,TRBD1,TRBJ1-1,TGTGCCAGCAGTTACGCCCGGGACAGCCCGAACACTGAAGCTTTCTTT,CASSYARDSPNTEAFF
few,TRBV9,.,TRBJ2-1,TGTGCCAGCAGCGTTCAGCCCGGGTGGGACTCCTACAATGAGCAGTTCTTC,CASSVQPGWDSYNEQFF
.,TRBV6-5,.,TRBJ1-1,TGTGCCAGCAGACACCTCCTGTTGGATAGTGGCGAAGCTTTCTTT,CASRHLLLDSGEAFF
.,TRBV30,.,TRBJ2-1,TGTGCCTGGAGTTTAAGCGCCGGGACCTTTACCTACAATGAGCAGTTCTTC,CAWSLSAGTFTYNEQFF
.,TRBV28,.,TRBJ2-1,TGTGCCAGCAGTTTGAGGATGCTGGAGGAGCAGTTCTTC,CASSLRMLEEQFF
.,TRBV9,TRBD1,TRBJ2-7,TGTGCCAGCAGCCAAGCAAGACAGGGTCCGGTCTACGAGCAGTACTTC,CASSQARQGPVYEQYF
.,TRBV6-5,TRBD1,TRBJ2-5,TGTGCCAGCAGTTCGGGGACAGGGCCCCTGGGAGAGACCCAGTACTTC,CASSSGTGPLGETQYF
many,TRBV2,.,TRBJ2-7,TGTGCCAGCAATGGCGGGGAACGCGAGCAGTACTTC,CASNGGEREQYF
.,TRBV27,.,TRBJ2-7,TGTGCCAGCAGTTTAGGCTACGAGCAGTACTTC,CASSLGYEQYF
few,TRBV5-1,TRBD1,TRBJ1-4,TGCGCCAGCAGCTTAAATGACAGGGGCCGAGGTGAAAAACTGTTTTTT,CASSLNDRGRGEKLFF
.,TRBV18,TRBD1,TRBJ1-5,TGTGCCAGCTCAATGACAGGGGGACCTCAGCCCCAGCATTTT,CASSMTGGPQPQHF
many,TRBV7-2,TRBD2,TRBJ2-3,TGTGCCAGCAGCTCCTCCGGGGGGGTCGCAGATACGCAGTATTTT,CASSSSGGVADTQYF
.,TRBV18,.,TRBJ1-5,TGTGCCAGCTCGACCGGGTCAGGACAGTCCAGCAATCAGCCCCAGCATTTT,CASSTGSGQSSNQPQHF
.,TRBV11-2,.,TRBJ1-2,TGTGCCAGCAGCTTAGTTCGACAGCTGGGCGGCTACACCTTC,CASSLVRQLGGYTF
.,TRBV5-1,.,TRBJ1-1,TGCGCCAGCAGCTTGACTAGGGCGGACACTGAAGCTTTCTTT,CASSLTRADTEAFF
.,TRBV5-1,.,TRBJ1-2,TGCGCCAGCAGCTCGACCCCCTTTCAGGCCAGCTACACCTTC,CASSSTPFQASYTF
.,TRBV18,.,TRBJ2-3,TGTGCCAGCTCACCAAGCTCGGCGCAGCAGGATACGCAGTATTTT,CASSPSSAQQDTQYF
.,TRBV7-9,TRBD2,TRBJ2-5,TGTGCCAGCAGCTTCGTTAGCGGGGGGCTGGAGACCCAGTACTTC,CASSFVSGGLETQYF
few,TRBV5-6,.,TRBJ2-7,TGTGCCAGCAGCAGGACAGTCTACGAGCAGTACTTC,CASSRTVYEQYF
once,TRBV5-1,.,TRBJ2-7,TGCGCCAGCAGCTGGGGGGTGTCGCACGAGCAGTACTTC,CASSWGVSHEQYF
.,TRBV21-1,.,TRBJ1-1,TGTGCCGAACCCTCCGACAGGGAAGCTGAAGCTTTCTTT,CAEPSDREAEAFF
.,TRBV19,TRBD1,TRBJ1-1,TGTGCCAGTACTGATTTGTTTGACAGGGGCACTGAAGCTTTCTTT,CASTDLFDRGTEAFF
.,TRBV6-5,TRBD1,TRBJ1-2,TGTGCGACGGGACAGGGTTCTGGCTACACCTTC,CATGQGSGYTF
once,TRBV5-1,.,TRBJ2-1,TGCGCCAGCAGCTTGGCCGATTCAGGGAATGAGCAGTTCTTC,CASSLADSGNEQFF
.,TRBV2,.,TRBJ2-3,TGTGCCAGCAGTGAAGCGCTTTGGGGTGGGGACACAGATACGCAGTATTTT,CASSEALWGGDTDTQYF